The 18 T cell receptor beta chains presented below share a single source sample, sequenced in a study of T cell responses to AZD1222 COVID-19 vaccine. Clones were sequenced by immunoSEQ multiplex PCR, and TCRdb holds only the in-frame ones, with some missing. The table lists some 84,000 clones, about 86% of them singletons. This material consisted of peripheral blood, taken on day 0 of AZD1222 vaccination. The receptor source for this set is an adult in good health.

This clone was seen more than once but under ten times. The V call is TRBV15, the J call TRBJ1-4, with D possibly being TRBD1 (5 bases). Germline values: CDR1 LNHNV, CDR2 YYDKDF (reference sequence). The CDR3 covers 17 residues. V lost 6 bases and J 7 bases, leaving 24 bases between the germline ends. CDR3 sequence (DNA): TGTGCCACCAGTGGGGACGGCTTAGTCGACCAAGGTGAAAAACTGTTTTTT. Translation: CATSGDGLVDQGEKLFF.

The chain joins TRBV7-8 to TRBJ1-6; the D gene is possibly TRBD1 (5 bases). The CDR3 has 15 residues. Germline loops: CDR1 SGHVS, CDR2 FQNEAQ. The ends were cut back, 5 bases at V and 7 bases at J, with 15 bases in the middle. The CDR3 loop reads CASSPSATANSPLHF. In DNA form, the CDR3 reads TGTGCCAGCAGCCCGAGTGCGACAGCCAATTCACCCCTCCACTTT.

This chain links TRBV28 with TRBJ2-3; 12 nucleotides agree with TRBD2. CDR3 length: 16 residues. V lost 3 bases, J lost 5 bases, and 6 bases stayed unmatched. Germline CDR1 MDHEN, CDR2 SYDVKM. This CDR3 reads CASSLMTSGRLDTQYF. DNA for the CDR3: TGTGCCAGCAGTTTGATGACTAGCGGGAGACTAGATACGCAGTATTTT.

This chain uses TRBV27 with TRBJ1-1, with TRBD1 matching 8 bases. In germline, CDR1 is MNHEY, CDR2 SMNVEV (reference sequence). With 6 bases clipped from V and 1 base from J, the junction kept 7 bases outside the gene matches. The CDR3 runs to 15 residues. The CDR3 DNA reads TGTGCCAGCAGCCGGACAGGGTGGGGGAACACTGAAGCTTTCTTT. Its protein is CASSRTGWGNTEAFF.

This clone was recorded once. The rearrangement links TRBV5-1 to TRBJ2-7, with D hard to call. V was clipped by 5 bases and J by 2 bases, with 14 bases between them. The CDR3 is made up of 14 amino acids. Per the germline V gene, CDR1 is SGHRS and CDR2 is YFSETQ. The CDR3, as DNA: TGCGCCAGCAGTTCCGCGGACGCCACCTACGAGCAGTACTTC. Amino acid sequence: CASSSADATYEQYF.

This clone has only one observation. The chain recombines TRBV9 with TRBJ1-1; D remains ambiguous. The CDR3 sequence is 11 residues long. CDR1 is SGDLS, CDR2 YYNGEE, per germline. V was pared by 9 bases and J by 5 bases, with 11 bases between. Written as DNA, the CDR3 is TGTGCCACCTCTTCGTGGACTGAAGCTTTCTTT. Its translation is CATSSWTEAFF.

The chain joins TRBV7-9 to TRBJ2-1; tentative D call: TRBD2 (5 bases). V dropped 5 bases and J dropped 3 bases, with 11 bases sitting between them. In germline, CDR1 is SEHNR, CDR2 FQNEAQ (reference sequence). The CDR3 contains 14 residues. The CDR3 here is CASSPTRSYNEQFF. CDR3 nucleotides: TGTGCCAGCAGCCCCACTAGGAGCTACAATGAGCAGTTCTTC.

This clone was seen more than once but under ten times. The chain has TRBV19 and TRBJ2-5; 12 nucleotides agree with TRBD2. Unmatched junction bases numbered 1, after V lost 5 bases and J lost 3 bases. The CDR3 extends over 14 amino acids. Germline V gene sequence: CDR1 LNHDA, CDR2 SQIVND (reference sequence). The CDR3 DNA is TGTGCCAGTAGTCGACTAGCGGGAGAAGAGACCCAGTACTTC. It translates to CASSRLAGEETQYF.

This chain links TRBV6-5 with TRBJ2-1, with D uncertain. The CDR3 sequence is 14 residues long. V gave up 6 bases and J gave up 0 bases, with 9 bases separating them. The germline V gene encodes CDR1 MNHEY and CDR2 SVGAGI. CDR3 sequence reads: CASRIPLSYNEQFF. The CDR3, as DNA: TGTGCCAGCAGGATACCCCTCTCCTACAATGAGCAGTTCTTC.

The rearrangement uses TRBV6-2 or TRBV6-3 and TRBJ1-2, with D possibly being TRBD1 (5 bases). The CDR3 is 12 residues long. V lost 5 bases to trimming and J lost 8 bases, with 12 bases between them. Germline V CDR1 and CDR2: MNHEY, SVGEGT. This chain's CDR3 is CASSAVRVGYTF. The CDR3 DNA reads as TGTGCCAGCAGTGCGGTCAGGGTCGGCTACACCTTC.

This clone was seen more than once but under ten times. The chain links TRBV10-3 to TRBJ1-2; 10 positions agree with TRBD1. The germline gives CDR1 ENHRY, CDR2 SYGVKD. The CDR3 is made up of 14 amino acids. Trimming removed 7 bases from V and 2 bases from J; junction bases left unmatched: 4. CDR3 bases: TGTGCCATCAACAGACAGGGGGCAAACTATGGCTACACCTTC. It specifies CAINRQGANYGYTF.

This clone was seen just once. The chain recombines TRBV4-3 with TRBJ2-7, with D possibly being TRBD1 (5 bases). CDR1 is LGHNA and CDR2 is YSLEER in the germline V gene. The CDR3 totals 15 residues. Trimming left V 0 bases short and J 2 bases short, with 11 bases between. The chain's CDR3 is CASSQEDPGPYEQYF. For the CDR3, the DNA is TGCGCCAGCAGCCAAGAGGATCCAGGGCCCTACGAGCAGTACTTC.

This clone showed up just once. The chain combines TRBV19 with TRBJ2-3, with 8 bases that match TRBD2. Trimming at V came to 6 bases and at J to 3 bases, leaving 8 bases not matched to a gene. The V gene's germline CDR1 is LNHDA and CDR2 SQIVND (reference sequence). The length of the CDR3 is 15 residues. CDR3 coding DNA: TGTGCCAGTAGAGACGGGACTAGACGTACAGATACGCAGTATTTT. Encoded protein: CASRDGTRRTDTQYF.

This chain uses TRBV28 with TRBJ1-2; D possibly corresponds to TRBD1 (5 bases). Germline V lookup: CDR1 MDHEN, CDR2 SYDVKM. The CDR3 is 13 amino acids. V was pared by 3 bases and J by 4 bases, with 9 bases between. For the CDR3, the DNA is TGTGCCAGCAGTTTCGGGGGAGCCTATGGCTACACCTTC. It encodes CASSFGGAYGYTF.

V gene TRBV5-1 combines with J gene TRBJ2-5; the match to TRBD2 covers 14 bases. Germline assignment: CDR1 SGHRS and CDR2 YFSETQ. The CDR3 totals 15 residues. The V and J ends lost 4 bases and 4 bases, in that order; junction bases with no gene match: 3. The CDR3 sequence is CASSMGLAGAETQYF. In DNA, the CDR3 is TGCGCCAGCAGCATGGGACTAGCGGGAGCAGAGACCCAGTACTTC. The whole variable domain, remainder taken from reference TRBV5-1 and TRBJ2-5, is KAGVTQTPRYLIKTRGQQVTLSCSPISGHRSVSWYQQTPGQGLQFLFEYFSETQRNKGNFPGRFSGRQFSNSRSEMNVSTLELGDSALYLCASSMGLAGAETQYFGPGTRLLVL.

The V and J genes are TRBV2 and TRBJ1-5; 7 bases line up with TRBD1. CDR3 size: 13 residues. Germline CDR1 and CDR2: SNHLY and FYNNEI. V shed 8 bases and J 6 bases; nucleotides not matched to a gene: 7. As DNA, the CDR3 is TGTGCCAGCCAGGGGGGGGCGGTTCAGCCCCAGCATTTT. This gives the protein CASQGGAVQPQHF.

This chain links TRBV18 with TRBJ2-7, with 8 bases identical to TRBD2. Trimming cost V 3 bases and J 3 bases; bases outside gene matches: 7. CDR3 size: 15 residues. Germline V gives CDR1 KGHSH, CDR2 LQKENI. This CDR3 reads CASSPGGALLYEQYF. In DNA form, the CDR3 reads TGTGCCAGCTCACCCGGGGGGGCCCTCCTCTACGAGCAGTACTTC.

The chain couples TRBV7-6 to TRBJ1-4; a weak D match, TRBD1 (5 bases). CDR1 and CDR2 from the germline V gene are SGHVS and FNYEAQ. The germline V and J ends were trimmed by 4 bases and 0 bases, with 12 bases remaining between them. The CDR3 sequence is 16 residues long. This chain's CDR3 is CASSSQMGATNEKLFF. The DNA of the CDR3 is TGTGCCAGCAGCTCCCAGATGGGGGCAACTAATGAAAAACTGTTTTTT. Full variable domain (remainder filled in from reference TRBV7-6 and TRBJ1-4): GAGVSQSPRYKVTKRGQDVALRCDPISGHVSLYWYRQALGQGPEFLTYFNYEAQQDKSGLPNDRFSAERPEGSISTLTIQRTEQRDSAMYRCASSSQMGATNEKLFFGSGTQLSVL.